The 4 T cell receptor beta chains given below trace back to one sample, sequenced in a study of follicular helper T cells after annual influenza vaccination. Time point specified: 2015-2016 season, 7 days after influenza vaccination. TCRdb's copy holds only in-frame clones and misses some; the assay was immunoSEQ multiplex PCR. The table shows 5,000 to 7,500 clones, with over 75% occurring only once. The sequencing here drew on CXCR5- memory CD4+ T cells sorted from blood, taken 7 days after influenza vaccination. The receptors here all came from an adult who received the influenza vaccine.

This sequence joins TRBV11-2 and TRBJ2-2, with 9 bases matching TRBD2. The CDR3 consists of 17 residues. V shed 2 bases and J 7 bases; nucleotides not matched to a gene: 11. Germline CDR1 is SGHAT and CDR2 is FQNNGV. CDR3 coding DNA: TGTGCCAGCAGCTTAAGCGGGGGGTTCCCTAAAATCGGGGAGCTGTTTTTT. Amino acids: CASSLSGGFPKIGELFF.

The V and J genes are TRBV20-1 and TRBJ1-1, with D maybe TRBD1 (5 bases). The CDR3 contains 11 residues. V was cut by 3 bases and J by 10 bases, with 12 bases left in between. Germline CDR1 and CDR2: DFQATT and SNEGSKA (reference sequence). The CDR3 spells CSARDTPGAFF. In DNA form, the CDR3 reads TGCAGTGCTAGGGACACCCCGGGAGCTTTCTTT.

This chain joins TRBV5-4 and TRBJ2-7; 8 bases align to TRBD1. CDR1 is SGHNT and CDR2 is YYREEE in the germline V gene (reference sequence). The CDR3 is 13 amino acids. Germline trimming cut 6 bases from V and 2 bases from J; bases unmatched to any gene: 4. The CDR3 DNA reads as TGTGCCAGCAACCAACAGGGGGCCTACGAGCAGTACTTC. Protein product: CASNQQGAYEQYF.

The chain couples TRBV15 to TRBJ2-1; TRBD1 might be the D (6 bases). The ends were cut back, 0 bases at V and 9 bases at J, with 21 bases in the middle. The CDR3 is 17 amino acids. Per germline, CDR1 LNHNV and CDR2 YYDKDF (reference sequence). The CDR3 DNA reads TGTGCCACCAGCAGAGATCCCGGACAGCTGAGTATGAGTGAGCAGTTCTTC. Translation gives CATSRDPGQLSMSEQFF.